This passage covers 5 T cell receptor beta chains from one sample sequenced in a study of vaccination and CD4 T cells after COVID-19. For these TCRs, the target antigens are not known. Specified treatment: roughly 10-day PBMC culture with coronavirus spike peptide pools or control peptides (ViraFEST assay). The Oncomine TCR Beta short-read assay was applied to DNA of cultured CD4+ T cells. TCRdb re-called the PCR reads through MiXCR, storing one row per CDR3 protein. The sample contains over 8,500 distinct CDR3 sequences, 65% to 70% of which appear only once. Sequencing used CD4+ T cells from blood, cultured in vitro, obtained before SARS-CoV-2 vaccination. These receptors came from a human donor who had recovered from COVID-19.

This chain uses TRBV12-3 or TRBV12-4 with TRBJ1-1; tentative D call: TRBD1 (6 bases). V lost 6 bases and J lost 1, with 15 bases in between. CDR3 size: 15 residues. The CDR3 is CASRWGSGANTEAFF. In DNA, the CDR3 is TGTGCCAGCAGGTGGGGGTCAGGGGCGAACACTGAAGCTTTCTTT.

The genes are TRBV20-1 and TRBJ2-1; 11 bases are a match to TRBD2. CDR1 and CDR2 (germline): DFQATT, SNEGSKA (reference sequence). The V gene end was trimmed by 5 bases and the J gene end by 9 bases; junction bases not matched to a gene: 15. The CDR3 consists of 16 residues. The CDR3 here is CSARTSGSRYRGEQFF. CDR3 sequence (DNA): TGCAGTGCTCGCACTAGCGGGAGTCGCTACCGGGGTGAGCAGTTCTTC.

CDR3 DNA: TGTGCCAGCAGCTTGTATAGTCAGGGGTCCTACGAGCAGTACTTC. Its translation is CASSLYSQGSYEQYF. The V and J genes are TRBV11-2 and TRBJ2-7; tentatively, D is TRBD1 (6 bases). The CDR3 sequence is 15 residues long. Germline CDR1 SGHAT, CDR2 FQNNGV. Trimming left V 3 bases short and J 1 base short, with 13 bases between.

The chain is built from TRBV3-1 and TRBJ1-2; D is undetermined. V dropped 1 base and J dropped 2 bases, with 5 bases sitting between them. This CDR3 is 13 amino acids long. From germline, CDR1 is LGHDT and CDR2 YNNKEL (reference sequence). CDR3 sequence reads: CASSQGGNYGYTF. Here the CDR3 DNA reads TGTGCCAGCAGCCAAGGGGGAAACTATGGCTACACCTTC. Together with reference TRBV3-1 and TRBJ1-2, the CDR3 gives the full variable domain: DTAVSQTPKYLVTQMGNDKSIKCEQNLGHDTMYWYKQDSKKFLKIMFSYNNKELIINETVPNRFSPKSPDKAHLNLHINSLELGDSAVYFCASSQGGNYGYTFGSGTRLTVV.

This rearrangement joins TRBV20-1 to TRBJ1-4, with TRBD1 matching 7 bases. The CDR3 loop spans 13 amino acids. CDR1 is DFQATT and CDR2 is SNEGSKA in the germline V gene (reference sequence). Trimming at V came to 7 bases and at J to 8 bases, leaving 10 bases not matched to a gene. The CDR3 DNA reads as TGCAGTGTTACGTCGAGGGACAGAGAAAAACTGTTTTTT. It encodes CSVTSRDREKLFF.